These 30 T cell receptor beta chains originate from one sample sequenced in a study of cytomegalovirus exposure and HLA in healthy donors. The primer mix had 60 Vbeta and 13 Jbeta primers. Sequenced by immunoSEQ multiplex PCR; TCRdb stores in-frame clones only, minus some. The sample has around 140,000 clones, roughly 80% seen once. Sequenced sample: PBMCs. These receptors were obtained from a middle-aged man in good health and CMV-seronegative.

The chain has TRBV5-6 and TRBJ2-7, with D possibly TRBD1 on 6 matching bases. This CDR3 region has 13 residues. The V end lost 4 bases, the J end lost 6 bases, and 14 bases lay between the germline ends. Germline V gene lookup returns CDR1 SGHDT and CDR2 YYEEEE. The CDR3 bases are TGTGCCAGCAGCCGAATAACAGGGCGCGAGCAGTACTTC. It specifies CASSRITGREQYF.

V gene TRBV5-1 combines with J gene TRBJ2-5, with 7 bases fitting TRBD2. Germline lookup yields CDR1 SGHRS and CDR2 YFSETQ. The V gene end was trimmed by 6 bases and the J gene end by 4 bases; junction bases not matched to a gene: 6. The CDR3 length is 13 residues. CDR3 coding DNA: TGCGCCAGCACGGTGTCTAGCGGAGAGACCCAGTACTTC. As protein: CASTVSSGETQYF.

The chain employs TRBV5-1 and TRBJ2-2; TRBD2 matches at 7 bases. Germline assignment: CDR1 SGHRS and CDR2 YFSETQ. The junction had 10 bases not matched to a gene; V was cut back by 4 bases and J by 7 bases. The CDR3 is 15 residues long. CDR3 nucleotide sequence: TGCGCCAGCAGCGAGAAAAGCGGGGCGATCGGGGAGCTGTTTTTT. Translation gives CASSEKSGAIGELFF.

This clone occurred once. V and J are TRBV6-6 and TRBJ1-1, with 8 positions matching TRBD1. Trimming removed 4 bases from V and 10 bases from J; junction bases left unmatched: 14. The CDR3 length is 15 residues. CDR1 and CDR2 from the germline V gene are MNHNY and SVGAGI (reference sequence). CDR3 region: CASSSNLDREGGAFF. CDR3 DNA: TGTGCCAGCAGTTCAAATTTGGACAGGGAGGGAGGAGCTTTCTTT.

As concerns this clone: This CDR3 is also generated by other DNA sequences in the sample. The chain links TRBV10-3 to TRBJ2-4; weak D call: TRBD1 (6 bases). This CDR3 region has 16 residues. Germline CDR1 ENHRY, CDR2 SYGVKD. Trimming removed 6 bases from V and 4 bases from J, with 19 bases in between. The CDR3 loop reads CAIRPSEGQGKNIQYF. The CDR3 DNA sequence: TGTGCCATCAGACCCTCAGAGGGCCAGGGGAAAAACATTCAGTACTTC.

J is TRBJ1-2 and V is TRBV30, with 7 bases aligning to TRBD1. CDR1 GTSNPN and CDR2 SVGIG come from the germline V gene (reference sequence). The CDR3 sequence is 16 residues long. Trimming at V came to 2 bases and at J to 0 bases, leaving 9 bases not matched to a gene. CDR3 amino acids: CAWSTKHRGSNYGYTF. CDR3 sequence (DNA): TGTGCCTGGAGTACAAAACACAGGGGTTCTAACTATGGCTACACCTTC.

The genes are TRBV28 and TRBJ2-7; 9 bases agree with TRBD1. J was trimmed by 7 bases and V by 6 bases; bases with no gene match: 10. Germline lookup yields CDR1 MDHEN and CDR2 SYDVKM. The CDR3 spans 14 residues. CDR3 residues: CASSPQGALGEQYF. The CDR3 coding sequence is TGTGCCAGCAGCCCACAGGGGGCGCTGGGGGAGCAGTACTTC.

The rearrangement joins TRBV19 to TRBJ2-3; tentative D call: TRBD2 (5 bases). The CDR3 length is 15 residues. V was clipped by 1 base and J by 0 bases, with 8 bases between them. Germline V lookup: CDR1 LNHDA, CDR2 SQIVND (reference sequence). The CDR3 spells CASSIVRTSTDTQYF. CDR3 nucleotide sequence: TGTGCCAGTAGTATAGTCCGGACTAGCACAGATACGCAGTATTTT.

The genes are TRBV7-4 and TRBJ2-5; the D is unclear. V lost 9 bases, J lost 5 bases, and 13 bases lay in between. The length of the CDR3 is 12 residues. CDR1 and CDR2 (germline): SGHVT, SQSDAQ. DNA for the CDR3: TGTGCCAGTCCCTGTGAGCGCGAGACCCAGTACTTC. Translated, it gives CASPCERETQYF. The full variable domain, its missing parts supplied by reference TRBV7-4 and TRBJ2-5, is GAGVSQSPRYKVAKRGRDVALRCDSISGHVTLYWYRQTLGQGSEVLTYSQSDAQRDKSGRPSGRFSAERPERSVSTLKIQRTEQGDSAVYLCASPCERETQYFGPGTRLLVL.

The sample holds a few counts of this clone. The chain carries TRBV6-6 and TRBJ2-7; a weak D match, TRBD2 (6 bases). Germline assignment: CDR1 MNHNY and CDR2 SVGAGI (reference sequence). This CDR3 is 14 amino acids long. Trimming removed 0 bases from V and 6 bases from J, with 12 bases in between. CDR3 coding DNA: TGTGCCAGCAGTTACTCTTCGGGGGAGTCCGAGCAGTACTTC. Protein sequence: CASSYSSGESEQYF.

This clone was observed a handful of times. The genes are TRBV6-6 and TRBJ1-3; D is unclear. CDR3 length equals 14 residues. V dropped 0 bases and J dropped 3 bases, with 6 bases sitting between them. Per the germline V gene, CDR1 is MNHNY and CDR2 is SVGAGI (reference sequence). CDR3 sequence (DNA): TGTGCCAGCAGTTACTCCGGAGATGGAAACACCATATATTTT. This sequence encodes CASSYSGDGNTIYF.

Remarks on this clone: One junction end does not reproduce the germline sequence, and a read error may be involved. The chain carries TRBV6-5 and TRBJ2-4; 12 nucleotides match TRBD2. CDR1 is MNHEY, CDR2 SVGAGI, per germline. The CDR3 covers 15 residues. CDR3 coding DNA: TGTGCCAGCAAATCACCGAGACCTAGCGGGGGGGATGAGCACTTC. Its translation: CASKSPRPSGGDEHF.

CDR3 loop: CASSLRGLEQYF. Here the CDR3 DNA reads TGTGCCAGCAGTTTGAGGGGGCTCGAGCAGTACTTC. V usage is TRBV5-6 and J usage is TRBJ2-7, with 7 bases that match TRBD1. There are 12 residues in the CDR3. Trimming removed 5 bases from V and 6 bases from J; junction bases left unmatched: 5. Germline V gene sequence: CDR1 SGHDT, CDR2 YYEEEE.

This chain uses TRBV2 with TRBJ2-7, with D perhaps matching TRBD1 (6 bases). Trimming stripped 6 bases from V and 5 bases from J, with 20 bases between. Germline V lookup: CDR1 SNHLY, CDR2 FYNNEI. The CDR3 has 15 residues. CDR3 in amino acids: CASRGLRDIHHEQYF. In DNA form, the CDR3 reads TGTGCCAGCAGGGGCTTGAGGGACATCCACCACGAGCAGTACTTC. The variable domain in full, completed from reference TRBV2 and TRBJ2-7, reads EPEVTQTPSHQVTQMGQEVILRCVPISNHLYFYWYRQILGQKVEFLVSFYNNEISEKSEIFDDQFSVERPDGSNFTLKIRSTKLEDSAMYFCASRGLRDIHHEQYFGPGTRLTVT.

The chain joins TRBV5-1 to TRBJ2-2, with 8 bases that match TRBD2. Trimming took 2 bases from V and 3 from J; bases not matched to a gene: 3. Looked up from germline, CDR1 is SGHRS and CDR2 is YFSETQ. There are 15 residues in the CDR3. The CDR3 nucleotides are TGCGCCAGCAGCTTTGGACTAGCAGACACCGGGGAGCTGTTTTTT. It yields the protein CASSFGLADTGELFF. Combining the CDR3 with reference TRBV5-1 and TRBJ2-2 gives the whole variable domain KAGVTQTPRYLIKTRGQQVTLSCSPISGHRSVSWYQQTPGQGLQFLFEYFSETQRNKGNFPGRFSGRQFSNSRSEMNVSTLELGDSALYLCASSFGLADTGELFFGEGSRLTVL.

The gene calls are TRBV18 and TRBJ2-1; D remains ambiguous. The CDR3 is 15 residues long. Trimming removed 7 bases at V and 7 bases at J, with 20 bases between. CDR1 KGHSH and CDR2 LQKENI come from the germline V gene. The CDR3 coding sequence is TGTGCCAGCTTCACCACTTACGCGGCGCGGAATGAGCAGTTCTTC. Amino acids: CASFTTYAARNEQFF.

The chain recombines TRBV7-2 with TRBJ2-7; possibly TRBD2 for D (6 bases). CDR1 is SGHTA, CDR2 FQGNSA, per germline. This CDR3 contains 15 residues. V lost 3 bases, J lost 5 bases, and 17 bases lay in between. Here the CDR3 reads CASSFAGSGTNEQYF. CDR3 bases: TGTGCCAGCAGCTTCGCGGGGTCGGGTACTAACGAGCAGTACTTC.

CDR3 DNA: TGTGCCAGCAGTGAATCAGGGAGGAGATCCTACGAGCAGTACTTC. Translation gives CASSESGRRSYEQYF. The chain employs TRBV25-1 and TRBJ2-7; a possible D gene is TRBD2 (6 bases). V was cut by 1 base and J by 1 base, with 11 bases left in between. The CDR3 loop spans 15 amino acids. The V gene's germline CDR1 is MGHDK and CDR2 SYGVNS.

The J gene is TRBJ1-2, the V gene TRBV27; 7 positions agree with TRBD1. The CDR3 extends over 14 amino acids. The ends lost 6 bases at V and 6 bases at J; junction bases unmatched: 10. CDR1 and CDR2 from the germline V gene are MNHEY and SMNVEV (reference sequence). The CDR3 loop is CASRVTGELNGYTF. CDR3 in DNA: TGTGCCAGCAGGGTAACAGGGGAGTTGAATGGCTACACCTTC.

The rearrangement links TRBV7-9 to TRBJ1-1, with a weak D call TRBD1 (5 bases). Germline CDR1 reads SEHNR; CDR2 reads FQNEAQ (reference sequence). CDR3 length equals 15 residues. The germline V and J ends were trimmed by 4 bases and 3 bases, with 15 bases remaining between them. The CDR3 reads CASSSPGTSYTEAFF. The CDR3, as DNA: TGTGCCAGCAGCTCCCCCGGGACTTCTTACACTGAAGCTTTCTTT.

The chain uses TRBV28 and TRBJ1-6, with a tentative D call TRBD1 (6 bases). Per the germline V gene, CDR1 is MDHEN and CDR2 is SYDVKM. Trimming left V 5 bases short and J 9 bases short, with 11 bases between. The CDR3 is 13 amino acids. In DNA form, the CDR3 reads TGTGCCAGCAGTCCGCTACAGGGTTCACCCCTCCACTTT. Protein: CASSPLQGSPLHF.

The chain couples TRBV4-3 to TRBJ2-2; 14 bases map to TRBD2. V lost 1 base, J lost 8 bases, and 9 bases stayed unmatched. From germline, CDR1 is LGHNA and CDR2 YSLEER. This CDR3 spans 18 amino acids. As DNA, the CDR3 is TGCGCCAGCAGCCAAGGACTAGCGGGGGGGCCTAGGTCTGGGGAGCTGTTTTTT. Its protein is CASSQGLAGGPRSGELFF.

The chain joins TRBV29-1 to TRBJ1-2, with TRBD1 identical over 7 bases. The CDR3 consists of 13 residues. CDR1 and CDR2 from the germline V gene are SQVTM and ANQGSEA. J lost 8 bases, V lost 6 bases, and 12 bases had no gene match. The CDR3 reads CSVGTESPRGYTF. The CDR3 DNA is TGCAGCGTGGGGACAGAATCCCCTCGGGGCTACACCTTC.

This chain links TRBV5-6 with TRBJ2-1; no firm D call. The germline gives CDR1 SGHDT, CDR2 YYEEEE. V lost 4 bases, J lost 8 bases, and 10 bases lay in between. The CDR3 loop spans 12 amino acids. CDR3: CASSDASHEQFF. In DNA, the CDR3 is TGTGCCAGCAGCGATGCAAGCCATGAGCAGTTCTTC.

This rearrangement joins TRBV7-2 to TRBJ2-6; weak D call: TRBD1 (5 bases). CDR1 is SGHTA, CDR2 FQGNSA, per germline. This CDR3 is built from 15 residues. Deletions cut 5 bases from V and 2 bases from J, with 10 bases between. CDR3 sequence reads: CASSRPGPGANVLTF. DNA for the CDR3: TGTGCCAGCAGCCGTCCAGGGCCTGGGGCCAACGTCCTGACTTTC.

This clone appeared a few times. The V and J genes are TRBV27 and TRBJ2-7; TRBD1 is a possible D gene (5 bases). Trimming removed 8 bases at V and 6 bases at J, with 17 bases between. This CDR3 is 13 amino acids long. Looked up from germline, CDR1 is MNHEY and CDR2 is SMNVEV (reference sequence). The CDR3 region is CASAGPGAGEQYF. The CDR3 DNA sequence: TGTGCCAGCGCCGGACCTGGGGCAGGCGAGCAGTACTTC.

This sequence joins TRBV4-1 and TRBJ1-2; no definite D call. The germline V gene encodes CDR1 MGHRA and CDR2 YSYEKL. CDR3 length equals 15 residues. Trimming cost V 0 bases and J 7 bases, with 15 bases left between them. This chain's CDR3 is CASSQDFVTPSGYTF. The CDR3 DNA is TGCGCCAGCAGCCAAGATTTCGTCACACCCAGTGGCTACACCTTC.

The chain joins TRBV19 to TRBJ1-1; no clear D. Germline CDR1 and CDR2: LNHDA and SQIVND (reference sequence). The CDR3 is made up of 13 amino acids. With 1 base removed from V and 5 bases from J, the gap between germline ends came to 8 bases. The CDR3 DNA sequence: TGTGCCAGTAGTATAGGAGGGTGGACTGAAGCTTTCTTT. It encodes CASSIGGWTEAFF.

The chain uses TRBV7-9 and TRBJ2-7; 8 bases map to TRBD2. Germline values: CDR1 SEHNR, CDR2 FQNEAQ (reference sequence). The CDR3 consists of 15 residues. After removal of 8 bases from V and 1 base from J, the junction contained 10 bases not matched to a gene. CDR3 residues: CASWDGGGTSYEQYF. The CDR3 DNA reads as TGTGCCAGCTGGGACGGGGGGGGAACGTCCTACGAGCAGTACTTC.

The CDR3 loop reads CASSSWTGENIQYF. The CDR3 DNA reads TGTGCCAGCAGCTCCTGGACAGGGGAAAACATTCAGTACTTC. The rearrangement links TRBV6-5 to TRBJ2-4; TRBD1 agrees at 9 bases. Germline CDR1 reads MNHEY; CDR2 reads SVGAGI. V lost 6 bases to trimming and J lost 5 bases; unmatched junction nucleotides: 5. This CDR3 region has 14 residues.